The present entry profiles one T cell receptor beta chain with its context. This CDR3 has 14 amino acids. CDR1 is SGHTA, CDR2 FQGNSA, per germline. V lost 6 bases, J lost 3 bases, and 15 bases lay in between. The authors amplified TCR beta CDR3 regions from RNA transcripts. An initial RT-PCR round employing HTBI primers preceded a second-round multiplex PCR. From the multiplex PCR reads, TCRdb called clonotypes with MiXCR, one entry per CDR3 protein. Of approximately 700,000 distinct CDR3 sequences in the sample, roughly 41% were seen once. The sample originates from a study of Graves' ophthalmopathy and Graves' hyperthyroidism.

This sequence joins TRBV7-2 and TRBJ2-7; D unresolved. The clonotype comes from an adult man with Graves' ophthalmopathy. The sample consisted of peripheral blood. As DNA, the CDR3 is TGTGCCAGCAGTATTCCCGGAAGCTTCTACGAGCAGTACTTC. Translated: CASSIPGSFYEQYF.